A selection of T cell receptor beta chains follows, all from one sample in a study of blood T cell repertoires in COVID-19. Profiled with immunoSEQ multiplex PCR; TCRdb holds only in-frame clones, not every one. The data hold approximately 180,000 clones, with roughly 82% observed a single time. The sample taken for sequencing was PBMCs or T cells enriched from blood (not recorded which). The source of these receptors is a woman aged 60 to 75 with acute COVID-19. Each CDR3 is given with its conserved first and last residue. D genes are given only for firm matches. Expanded clones get a size class; other rows say once, few or many, or leave the size out.

. TRBJ1-1 TRBD1 TRBV24-1 CATSDSHRGRSTEAFF TGTGCCACCAGTGATTCTCACAGGGGAAGGAGTACTGAAGCTTTCTTT
. TRBJ2-3 TRBD2 TRBV19 CASSIGLAGGDTQYF TGTGCCAGTAGTATAGGGCTAGCGGGAGGAGATACGCAGTATTTT
many TRBJ2-4 . TRBV28 CASSLAGQAKNIQYF TGTGCCAGCAGTTTAGCAGGACAAGCCAAAAACATTCAGTACTTC
. TRBJ1-6 . TRBV11-2 CASSLDAGSPLHF TGTGCCAGCAGCTTAGATGCGGGCTCACCCCTCCACTTT
. TRBJ1-6 . TRBV7-2 CASSLNRYNPNSPLHF TGTGCCAGCAGCTTAAACAGATACAACCCCAATTCACCCCTCCACTTT
. TRBJ2-3 TRBD2 TRBV5-8 CATPKRGEYTQYF TGTGCCACACCTAAGCGGGGGGAATATACGCAGTATTTT
once TRBJ2-3 TRBD2 TRBV2 CASRLAGISTDTQYF TGTGCCAGCAGACTAGCGGGAATATCGACAGATACGCAGTATTTT
. TRBJ1-2 . TRBV4-3 CASSQESRENYGYTF TGCGCCAGCAGCCAAGAGTCTCGGGAGAACTATGGCTACACCTTC
. TRBJ2-2 TRBD1 TRBV10-3 CAISPGQQYTGELFF TGTGCCATCAGCCCGGGACAGCAATACACCGGGGAGCTGTTTTTT
. TRBJ1-5 . TRBV24-1 CATSDGGAQHF TGTGCCACCAGTGATGGGGGGGCCCAGCATTTT
. TRBJ1-1 TRBD1 TRBV12-3/TRBV12-4 CASSMTGNPEAFF TGTGCCAGCAGTATGACAGGGAACCCTGAAGCTTTCTTT
. TRBJ1-2 TRBD1 TRBV3-1/TRBV3-2 CASSSKPGTAYGYTF TGTGCCAGCAGTTCGAAACCCGGGACAGCCTATGGCTACACCTTC
. TRBJ2-5 TRBD2 TRBV24-1 CATSDSGLAGVETQYF TGTGCCACCAGTGACTCCGGACTAGCGGGAGTGGAGACCCAGTACTTC
. TRBJ2-7 TRBD2 TRBV27 CASSLAAWASGSYEQYF TGTGCCAGCAGTTTAGCAGCTTGGGCTAGCGGATCCTACGAGCAGTACTTC
. TRBJ1-1 TRBD1 TRBV6-2/TRBV6-3 CASSPPPQGMNTEAFF TGTGCCAGCAGTCCCCCTCCACAGGGGATGAACACTGAAGCTTTCTTT
. TRBJ2-5 . TRBV5-1 CASSFYWKQGLETQYF TGCGCCAGCAGCTTTTATTGGAAGCAGGGTTTGGAGACCCAGTACTTC
. TRBJ1-2 TRBD1 TRBV7-2 CASSPGQGGYGYTF TGTGCCAGCAGCCCCGGACAGGGTGGCTATGGCTACACCTTC
. TRBJ1-5 TRBD1 TRBV29-1 CSVAQQGSNQPQHF TGCAGCGTAGCCCAACAGGGGAGCAATCAGCCCCAGCATTTT
. TRBJ1-2 . TRBV9 CASSEAGDYGYTF TGTGCCAGCAGCGAGGCAGGGGACTATGGCTACACCTTC
. TRBJ2-3 TRBD2 TRBV10-3 CAISERGLASNTDTQYF TGTGCCATCAGTGAGAGGGGACTAGCGAGCAACACAGATACGCAGTATTTT
. TRBJ2-2 . TRBV10-3 CAISVGQTNTGELFF TGTGCCATCAGTGTCGGACAGACTAACACCGGGGAGCTGTTTTTT
. TRBJ1-1 . TRBV13 CASSLAPAGGGAFF TGTGCCAGCAGCTTAGCCCCGGCAGGTGGGGGGGCTTTCTTT
. TRBJ2-1 TRBD1 TRBV11-2 CASRRPGQAYEQFF TGTGCCAGCAGACGGCCGGGACAGGCTTATGAGCAGTTCTTC
. TRBJ1-2 . TRBV10-3 CAISDDPAGGYTF TGTGCCATCAGTGATGACCCGGCGGGAGGCTACACCTTC
. TRBJ1-1 TRBD1 TRBV5-4 CASSSQGGTEAFF TGTGCCAGCAGCTCACAGGGGGGAACTGAAGCTTTCTTT
. TRBJ2-7 . TRBV7-2 CASSLEASAYREQYF TGTGCCAGCAGCTTAGAGGCTAGCGCCTATCGGGAGCAGTACTTC
few TRBJ2-1 . TRBV4-3 CASSQDPGLHNEQFF TGCGCCAGCAGCCAAGATCCTGGACTACACAATGAGCAGTTCTTC
. TRBJ1-5 . TRBV18 CASSLAGEDQPQHF TGTGCCAGCTCACTCGCCGGGGAGGATCAGCCCCAGCATTTT
. TRBJ1-5 TRBD1 TRBV19 CASKGQGLYQPQHF TGTGCCAGTAAGGGACAGGGTCTTTATCAGCCCCAGCATTTT
. TRBJ1-6 TRBD1 TRBV6-6 CASSLGQETASPLHF TGTGCCAGCAGTTTAGGACAGGAGACGGCCTCACCCCTCCACTTT
. TRBJ1-3 . TRBV13 CASSPHTGNTIYF TGTGCCAGCAGCCCCCACACAGGAAACACCATATATTTT
. TRBJ2-5 TRBD1 TRBV24-1 CATSDPDRVYGTQYF TGTGCCACCAGTGACCCCGACAGGGTATATGGGACCCAGTACTTC
. TRBJ2-3 . TRBV9 CASSGSSAQYF TGTGCCAGCAGCGGGTCTTCAGCGCAGTATTTT
few TRBJ2-1 . TRBV29-1 CSVASSEQFF TGCAGCGTTGCTAGCAGTGAGCAGTTCTTC
. TRBJ2-3 . TRBV4-1 CASSQGIGTATQYF TGCGCCAGCAGCCAAGGTATAGGGACTGCAACGCAGTATTTT
. TRBJ2-1 . TRBV19 CASTTGGRNEQFF TGTGCCAGTACTACCGGGGGGCGGAATGAGCAGTTCTTC